This record concerns one T cell receptor beta chain sequence. CDR1 and CDR2 (germline): GTSNPN, SVGIG (reference sequence). V was clipped by 0 bases and J by 4 bases; unmatched bases: 3. The CDR3 spans 15 residues. Per the authors' pipeline: The authors estimated nucleated cell counts from reference gene primer amplification. Generated by immunoSEQ multiplex PCR, the TCRdb table keeps only in-frame clones and is missing some. From that table come the V and J calls and clone size; the DNA was used to work out D and trimming. In the table there are 130,000 to 150,000 clones, around four fifths of which are singletons. This record comes from a study of blood T cell repertoires in COVID-19. Study-level information: Italy, Spain and the United States were the sources of the convalescent and acute COVID-19 samples. PBMCs, B-cell-depleted T cells, or T cells provided the cDNA or gDNA that made up the material.

This clonotype was obtained from a woman in her forties with active or convalescent COVID-19. Sequencing input: peripheral blood. This chain links TRBV30 with TRBJ1-4; 9 bases agree with TRBD1. CDR3 in DNA: TGTGCCTGGAGTGTCGGGGACAGGGTTAATGAAAAACTGTTTTTT. Its protein is CAWSVGDRVNEKLFF. The whole variable domain, filled in from reference TRBV30 and TRBJ1-4, reads SQTIHQWPATLVQPVGSPLSLECTVEGTSNPNLYWYRQAAGRGLQLLFYSVGIGQISSEVPQNLSASRPQDRQFILSSKKLLLSDSGFYLCAWSVGDRVNEKLFFGSGTQLSVL.